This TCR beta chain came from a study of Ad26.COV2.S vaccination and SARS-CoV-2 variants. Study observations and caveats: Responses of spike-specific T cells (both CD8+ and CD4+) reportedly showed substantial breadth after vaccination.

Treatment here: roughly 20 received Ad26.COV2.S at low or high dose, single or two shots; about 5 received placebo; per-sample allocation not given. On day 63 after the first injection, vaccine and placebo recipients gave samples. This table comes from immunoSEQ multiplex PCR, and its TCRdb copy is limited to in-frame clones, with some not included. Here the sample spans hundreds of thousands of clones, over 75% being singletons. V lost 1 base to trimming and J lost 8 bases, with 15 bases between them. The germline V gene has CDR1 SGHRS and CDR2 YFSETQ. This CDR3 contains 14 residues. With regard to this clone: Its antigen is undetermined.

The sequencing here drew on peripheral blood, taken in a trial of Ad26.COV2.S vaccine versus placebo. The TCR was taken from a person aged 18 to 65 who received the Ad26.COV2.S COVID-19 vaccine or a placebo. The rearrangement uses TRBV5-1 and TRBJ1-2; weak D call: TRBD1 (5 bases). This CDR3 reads CASSLPGAGGGYTF. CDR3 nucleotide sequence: TGCGCCAGCAGCTTGCCCGGGGCTGGGGGAGGCTACACCTTC.